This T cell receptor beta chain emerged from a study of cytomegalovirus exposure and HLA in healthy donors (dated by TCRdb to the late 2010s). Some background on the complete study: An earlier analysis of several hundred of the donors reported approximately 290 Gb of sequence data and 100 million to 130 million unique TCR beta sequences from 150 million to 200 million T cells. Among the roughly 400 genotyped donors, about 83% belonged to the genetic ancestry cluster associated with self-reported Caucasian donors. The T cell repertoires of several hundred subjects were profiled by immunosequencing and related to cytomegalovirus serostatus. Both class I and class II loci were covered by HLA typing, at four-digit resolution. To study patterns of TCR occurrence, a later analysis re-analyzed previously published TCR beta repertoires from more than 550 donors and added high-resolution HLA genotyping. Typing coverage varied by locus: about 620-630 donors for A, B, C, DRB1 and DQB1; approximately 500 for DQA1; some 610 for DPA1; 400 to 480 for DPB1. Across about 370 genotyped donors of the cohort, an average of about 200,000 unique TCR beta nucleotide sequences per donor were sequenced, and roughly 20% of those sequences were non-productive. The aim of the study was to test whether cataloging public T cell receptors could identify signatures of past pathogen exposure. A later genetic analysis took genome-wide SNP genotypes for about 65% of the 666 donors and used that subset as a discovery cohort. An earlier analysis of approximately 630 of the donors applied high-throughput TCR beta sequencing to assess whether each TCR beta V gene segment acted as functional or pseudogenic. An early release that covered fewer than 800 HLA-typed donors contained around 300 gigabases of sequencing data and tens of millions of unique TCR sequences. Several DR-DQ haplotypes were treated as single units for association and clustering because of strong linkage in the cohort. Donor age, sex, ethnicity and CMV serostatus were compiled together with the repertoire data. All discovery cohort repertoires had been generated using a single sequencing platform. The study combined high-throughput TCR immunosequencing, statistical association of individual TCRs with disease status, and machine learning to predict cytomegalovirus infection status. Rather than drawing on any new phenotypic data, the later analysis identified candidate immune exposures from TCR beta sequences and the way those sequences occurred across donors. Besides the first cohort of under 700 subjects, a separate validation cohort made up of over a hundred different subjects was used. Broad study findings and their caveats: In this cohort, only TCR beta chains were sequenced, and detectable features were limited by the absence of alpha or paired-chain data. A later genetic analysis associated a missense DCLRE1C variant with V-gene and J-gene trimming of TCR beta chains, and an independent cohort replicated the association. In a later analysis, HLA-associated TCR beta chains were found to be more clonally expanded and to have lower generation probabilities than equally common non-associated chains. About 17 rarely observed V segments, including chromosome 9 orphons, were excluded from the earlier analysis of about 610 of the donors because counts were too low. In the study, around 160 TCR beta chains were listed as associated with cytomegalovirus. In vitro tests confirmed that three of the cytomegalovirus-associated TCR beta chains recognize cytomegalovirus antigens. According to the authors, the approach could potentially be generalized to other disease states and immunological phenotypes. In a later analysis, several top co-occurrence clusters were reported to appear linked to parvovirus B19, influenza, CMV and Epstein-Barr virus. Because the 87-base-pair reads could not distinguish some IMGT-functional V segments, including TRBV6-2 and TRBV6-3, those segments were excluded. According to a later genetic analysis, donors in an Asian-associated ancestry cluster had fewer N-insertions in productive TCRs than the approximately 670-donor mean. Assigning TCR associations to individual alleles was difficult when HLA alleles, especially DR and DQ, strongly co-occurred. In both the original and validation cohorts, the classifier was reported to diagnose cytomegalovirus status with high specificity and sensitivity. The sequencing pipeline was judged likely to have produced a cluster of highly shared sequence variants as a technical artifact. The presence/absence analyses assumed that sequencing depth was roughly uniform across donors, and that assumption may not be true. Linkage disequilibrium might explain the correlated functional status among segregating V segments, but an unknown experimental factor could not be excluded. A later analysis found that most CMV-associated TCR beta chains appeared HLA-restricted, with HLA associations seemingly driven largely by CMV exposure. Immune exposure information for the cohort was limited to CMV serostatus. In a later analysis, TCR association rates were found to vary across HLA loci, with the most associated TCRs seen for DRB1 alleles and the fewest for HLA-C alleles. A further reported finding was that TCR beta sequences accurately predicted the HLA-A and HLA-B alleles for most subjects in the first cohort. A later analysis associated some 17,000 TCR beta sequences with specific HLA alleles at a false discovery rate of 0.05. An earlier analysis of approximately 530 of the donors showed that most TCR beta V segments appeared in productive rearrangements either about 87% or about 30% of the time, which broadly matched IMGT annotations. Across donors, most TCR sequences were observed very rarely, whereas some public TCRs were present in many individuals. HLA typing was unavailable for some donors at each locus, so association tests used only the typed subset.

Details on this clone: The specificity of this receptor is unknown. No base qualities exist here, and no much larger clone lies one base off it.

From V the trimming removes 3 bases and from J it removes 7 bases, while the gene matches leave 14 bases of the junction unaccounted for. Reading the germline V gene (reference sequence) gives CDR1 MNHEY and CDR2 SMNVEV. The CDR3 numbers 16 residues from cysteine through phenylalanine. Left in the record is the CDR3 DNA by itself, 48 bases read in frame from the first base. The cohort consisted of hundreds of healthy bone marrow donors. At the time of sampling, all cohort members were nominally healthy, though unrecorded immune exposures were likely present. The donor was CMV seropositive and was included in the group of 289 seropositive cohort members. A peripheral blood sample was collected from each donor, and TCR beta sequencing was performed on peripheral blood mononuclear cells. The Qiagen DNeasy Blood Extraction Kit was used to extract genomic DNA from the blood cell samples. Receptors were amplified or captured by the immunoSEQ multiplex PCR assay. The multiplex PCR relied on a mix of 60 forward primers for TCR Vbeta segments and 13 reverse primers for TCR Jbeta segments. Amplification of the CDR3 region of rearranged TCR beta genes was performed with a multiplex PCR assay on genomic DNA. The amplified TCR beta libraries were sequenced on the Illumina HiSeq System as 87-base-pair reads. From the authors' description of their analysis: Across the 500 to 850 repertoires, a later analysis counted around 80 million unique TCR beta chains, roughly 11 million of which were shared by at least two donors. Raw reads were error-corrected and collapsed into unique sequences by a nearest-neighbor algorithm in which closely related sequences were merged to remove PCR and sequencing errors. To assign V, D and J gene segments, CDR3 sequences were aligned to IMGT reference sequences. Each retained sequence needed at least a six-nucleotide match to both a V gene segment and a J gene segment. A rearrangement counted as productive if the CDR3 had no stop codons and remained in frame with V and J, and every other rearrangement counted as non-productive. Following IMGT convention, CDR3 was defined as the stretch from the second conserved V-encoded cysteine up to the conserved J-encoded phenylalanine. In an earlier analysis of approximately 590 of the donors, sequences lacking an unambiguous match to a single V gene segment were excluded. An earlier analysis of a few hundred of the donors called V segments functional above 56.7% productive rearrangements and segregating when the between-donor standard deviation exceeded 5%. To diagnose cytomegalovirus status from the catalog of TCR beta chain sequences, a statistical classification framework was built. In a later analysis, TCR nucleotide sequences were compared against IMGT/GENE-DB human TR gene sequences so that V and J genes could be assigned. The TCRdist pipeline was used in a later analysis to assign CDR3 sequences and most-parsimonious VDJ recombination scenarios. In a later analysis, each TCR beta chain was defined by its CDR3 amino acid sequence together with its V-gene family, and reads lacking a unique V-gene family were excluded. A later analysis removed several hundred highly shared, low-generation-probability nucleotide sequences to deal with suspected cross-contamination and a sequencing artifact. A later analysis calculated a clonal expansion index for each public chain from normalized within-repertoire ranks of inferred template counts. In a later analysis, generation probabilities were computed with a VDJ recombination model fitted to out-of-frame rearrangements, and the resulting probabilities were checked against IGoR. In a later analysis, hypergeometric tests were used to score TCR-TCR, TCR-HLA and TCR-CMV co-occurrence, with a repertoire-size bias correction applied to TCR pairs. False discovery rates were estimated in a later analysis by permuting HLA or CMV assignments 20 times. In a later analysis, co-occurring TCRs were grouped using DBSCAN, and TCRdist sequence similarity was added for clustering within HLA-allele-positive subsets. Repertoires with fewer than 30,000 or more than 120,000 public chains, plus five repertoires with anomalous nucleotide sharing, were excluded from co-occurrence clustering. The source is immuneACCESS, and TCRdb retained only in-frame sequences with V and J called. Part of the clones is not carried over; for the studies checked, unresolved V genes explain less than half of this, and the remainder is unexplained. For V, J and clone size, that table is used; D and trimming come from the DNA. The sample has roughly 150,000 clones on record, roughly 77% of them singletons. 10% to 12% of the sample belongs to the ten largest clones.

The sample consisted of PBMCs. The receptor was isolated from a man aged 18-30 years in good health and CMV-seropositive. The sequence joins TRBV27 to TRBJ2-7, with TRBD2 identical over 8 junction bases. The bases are TGTGCCAGCAGTTTCGTTTCCGGGAGGGCCGTGGGAGAGCAGTACTTC. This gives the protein CASSFVSGRAVGEQYF.